This TCR beta chain was recovered during a study of spatial heterogeneity in lung cancer. Study conclusions and caveats: Compared with follow-up, resection was when ubiquitous expanded tumor TCRs appeared in blood more.

Noted time point: blood at routine non-recurrence follow-up after resection. TCRdb redid the calling of the 5' RACE reads with MiXCR, one entry per CDR3 protein. The sample holds approximately 100,000 distinct CDR3 sequences; just under 20% are singletons and the top ten take less than 25%. About this clonotype itself: What it binds is unknown.

This clonotype originated in a male donor with early-stage non-small cell lung cancer. This sample comprised PBMCs, obtained at follow-up.

The CDR3: CASSQEAANSYNSPLHF. Written as DNA, the CDR3 is TGTGCCAGCAGCCAAGAGGCAGCAAACTCCTATAATTCACCCCTCCACTTT. The chain combines TRBV4-2 with TRBJ1-6; D unclear. This CDR3 is 17 amino acids long. Germline-derived CDR1 and CDR2 are LGHNA and YNFKEQ. With 0 bases removed from V and 0 bases from J, the gap between germline ends came to 9 bases.